Listed below are T cell receptor beta chains from one sample, sequenced in a study of blood T cell repertoires in COVID-19. Sequencing used immunoSEQ multiplex PCR; TCRdb keeps in-frame clones, though not all of them. Of approximately 260,000 clones listed, approximately 83% are singletons. Sequenced material: PBMCs or T cells enriched from blood (not recorded which). All receptors come from a middle-aged woman with acute COVID-19. CDR3s include the opening cysteine and the closing phenylalanine or tryptophan. Fields, in order: clone size, J gene, D gene, V gene, CDR3 protein, CDR3 DNA. A D gene is named only where the DNA matches it firmly. A row's size may be missing; if present it is once, few, many or a size class.

abundance: NA
j_gene: TRBJ1-4
d_gene: NA
v_gene: TRBV19
CDR3aa: CASSIYRGSNEKLFF
CDR3nt: TGTGCCAGTAGTATATACCGGGGGTCTAATGAAAAACTGTTTTTT

abundance: NA
j_gene: TRBJ1-5
d_gene: TRBD1
v_gene: TRBV4-1
CDR3aa: CASSQPGQGYQPQHF
CDR3nt: TGCGCCAGCAGCCAACCGGGACAGGGGTACCAGCCCCAGCATTTT

abundance: NA
j_gene: TRBJ1-6
d_gene: TRBD1
v_gene: TRBV30
CDR3aa: CAWRAGTGGLSPLHF
CDR3nt: TGTGCCTGGAGAGCCGGGACAGGGGGCTTATCACCCCTCCACTTT

abundance: NA
j_gene: TRBJ1-3
d_gene: TRBD1
v_gene: TRBV6-5
CDR3aa: CASIGQGGNTIYF
CDR3nt: TGTGCCAGCATTGGACAGGGAGGAAACACCATATATTTT

abundance: NA
j_gene: TRBJ2-1
d_gene: TRBD2
v_gene: TRBV11-2
CDR3aa: CASSTESGSDAYNEQFF
CDR3nt: TGTGCCAGCAGCACAGAAAGCGGGAGCGATGCCTACAATGAGCAGTTCTTC

abundance: NA
j_gene: TRBJ1-4
d_gene: TRBD1
v_gene: TRBV9
CDR3aa: CASSAEQGANEKLFF
CDR3nt: TGTGCCAGCAGCGCCGAACAGGGGGCTAATGAAAAACTGTTTTTT

abundance: NA
j_gene: TRBJ2-3
d_gene: NA
v_gene: TRBV6-1
CDR3aa: CASSEEAGRTDTQYF
CDR3nt: TGTGCCAGCAGTGAAGAGGCAGGTCGCACAGATACGCAGTATTTT

abundance: NA
j_gene: TRBJ2-5
d_gene: TRBD2
v_gene: TRBV7-2
CDR3aa: CASSLPSGRGETQYF
CDR3nt: TGTGCCAGCAGCTTACCCAGCGGGAGAGGAGAGACCCAGTACTTC

abundance: NA
j_gene: TRBJ1-1
d_gene: NA
v_gene: TRBV7-3
CDR3aa: CASSLNAGEGEAFF
CDR3nt: TGTGCCAGCAGCTTAAATGCGGGGGAAGGTGAAGCTTTCTTT

abundance: many
j_gene: TRBJ2-1
d_gene: TRBD2
v_gene: TRBV29-1
CDR3aa: CSVQGLAGRGQFF
CDR3nt: TGCAGCGTTCAGGGACTAGCGGGAAGAGGGCAGTTCTTC

abundance: NA
j_gene: TRBJ1-5
d_gene: NA
v_gene: TRBV5-6
CDR3aa: CASSLGAGDSNQPQHF
CDR3nt: TGTGCCAGCAGCTTGGGGGCAGGTGATAGCAATCAGCCCCAGCATTTT

abundance: NA
j_gene: TRBJ1-4
d_gene: NA
v_gene: TRBV12-3/TRBV12-4
CDR3aa: CASSLVEKLFF
CDR3nt: TGTGCCAGCAGTTTAGTGGAGAAACTGTTTTTT

abundance: NA
j_gene: TRBJ2-1
d_gene: TRBD2
v_gene: TRBV7-9
CDR3aa: CASSLASGSNEQFF
CDR3nt: TGTGCCAGCAGCTTAGCTAGCGGGAGTAATGAGCAGTTCTTC

abundance: NA
j_gene: TRBJ1-6
d_gene: NA
v_gene: TRBV19
CDR3aa: CASSTETGNNSPLHF
CDR3nt: TGTGCCAGTAGTACGGAGACGGGGAATAATTCACCCCTCCACTTT

abundance: NA
j_gene: TRBJ2-1
d_gene: TRBD2
v_gene: TRBV11-1
CDR3aa: CASSPSGRGYWEQFF
CDR3nt: TGTGCCAGCAGCCCTAGCGGGAGGGGTTATTGGGAGCAGTTCTTC

abundance: NA
j_gene: TRBJ2-1
d_gene: TRBD2
v_gene: TRBV19
CDR3aa: CASRAGASGRYNEQFF
CDR3nt: TGTGCCAGTAGGGCGGGGGCTAGCGGGAGATACAATGAGCAGTTCTTC

abundance: once
j_gene: TRBJ1-1
d_gene: TRBD1
v_gene: TRBV3-1/TRBV3-2
CDR3aa: CASSPRGDRASLWTEAFF
CDR3nt: TGTGCCAGCAGCCCGAGAGGGGACAGGGCCTCACTCTGGACTGAAGCTTTCTTT

abundance: NA
j_gene: TRBJ2-5
d_gene: NA
v_gene: TRBV6-1
CDR3aa: CASSEAGWGQTQYF
CDR3nt: TGTGCCAGCAGTGAGGCAGGGTGGGGGCAGACCCAGTACTTC

abundance: NA
j_gene: TRBJ1-1
d_gene: TRBD1
v_gene: TRBV7-9
CDR3aa: CASSLGQGERTEAFF
CDR3nt: TGTGCCAGCAGCTTAGGGCAGGGGGAACGCACTGAAGCTTTCTTT

abundance: NA
j_gene: TRBJ1-6
d_gene: NA
v_gene: TRBV24-1
CDR3aa: CATSSGNNSPLHF
CDR3nt: TGTGCCACCAGTTCCGGGAATAATTCACCCCTCCACTTT

abundance: once
j_gene: TRBJ2-7
d_gene: TRBD1
v_gene: TRBV30
CDR3aa: CAWRTGDSYEQYF
CDR3nt: TGTGCCTGGAGGACAGGGGACTCCTACGAGCAGTACTTC

abundance: NA
j_gene: TRBJ1-5
d_gene: NA
v_gene: TRBV4-2
CDR3aa: CASSQEDTSNQPQHF
CDR3nt: TGTGCCAGCAGCCAAGAGGACACTAGCAATCAGCCCCAGCATTTT

abundance: NA
j_gene: TRBJ1-2
d_gene: NA
v_gene: TRBV28
CDR3aa: CASSFSSGGGYTF
CDR3nt: TGTGCCAGCAGTTTTTCTTCAGGAGGGGGCTACACCTTC

abundance: NA
j_gene: TRBJ2-1
d_gene: NA
v_gene: TRBV6-5
CDR3aa: CASSYIADSYNEQFF
CDR3nt: TGTGCCAGCAGTTACATAGCGGACTCCTACAATGAGCAGTTCTTC

abundance: NA
j_gene: TRBJ2-7
d_gene: TRBD2
v_gene: TRBV6-5
CDR3aa: CASSYSAGGKNEQYF
CDR3nt: TGTGCCAGCAGTTACTCAGCGGGAGGTAAAAACGAGCAGTACTTC

abundance: NA
j_gene: TRBJ1-1
d_gene: TRBD1
v_gene: TRBV12-3/TRBV12-4
CDR3aa: CASSLKGGLEAFF
CDR3nt: TGTGCCAGCAGTTTAAAAGGGGGCTTGGAAGCTTTCTTT

abundance: few
j_gene: TRBJ1-2
d_gene: NA
v_gene: TRBV27
CDR3aa: CASSFQGGNYGYTF
CDR3nt: TGTGCCAGCAGTTTCCAGGGAGGGAACTATGGCTACACCTTC

abundance: NA
j_gene: TRBJ1-1
d_gene: NA
v_gene: TRBV20-1
CDR3aa: CSARGHTEAFF
CDR3nt: TGCAGTGCTAGGGGGCACACTGAAGCTTTCTTT

abundance: once
j_gene: TRBJ1-2
d_gene: TRBD1
v_gene: TRBV2
CDR3aa: CASRGQGGNYGYTF
CDR3nt: TGTGCCAGCAGGGGACAGGGGGGTAACTATGGCTACACCTTC

abundance: NA
j_gene: TRBJ1-4
d_gene: NA
v_gene: TRBV5-4
CDR3aa: CASSLGGQGEKLFF
CDR3nt: TGTGCCAGCAGCTTGGGTGGCCAGGGGGAAAAACTGTTTTTT

abundance: NA
j_gene: TRBJ2-7
d_gene: NA
v_gene: TRBV10-3
CDR3aa: CAISESDSSYEQYF
CDR3nt: TGTGCCATCAGTGAGTCGGACAGCTCCTACGAGCAGTACTTC

abundance: NA
j_gene: TRBJ2-5
d_gene: NA
v_gene: TRBV6-5
CDR3aa: CASSYRQTTLQETQYF
CDR3nt: TGTGCCAGCAGTTACCGGCAGACTACGTTACAAGAGACCCAGTACTTC

abundance: few
j_gene: TRBJ2-3
d_gene: NA
v_gene: TRBV10-3
CDR3aa: CAISESPQASSTDTQYF
CDR3nt: TGTGCCATCAGTGAGTCCCCACAGGCCTCTAGCACAGATACGCAGTATTTT

abundance: NA
j_gene: TRBJ1-2
d_gene: NA
v_gene: TRBV7-2
CDR3aa: CASSISGAYGYTF
CDR3nt: TGTGCCAGCAGCATTTCAGGGGCCTATGGCTACACCTTC

abundance: NA
j_gene: TRBJ1-1
d_gene: NA
v_gene: TRBV5-3
CDR3aa: CARSPPGSLNTEAFF
CDR3nt: TGTGCCAGAAGCCCCCCGGGTAGTTTGAACACTGAAGCTTTCTTT

abundance: NA
j_gene: TRBJ1-2
d_gene: NA
v_gene: TRBV29-1
CDR3aa: CSVDTGPYGYTF
CDR3nt: TGCAGCGTTGACACAGGGCCGTATGGCTACACCTTC

abundance: NA
j_gene: TRBJ1-2
d_gene: NA
v_gene: TRBV28
CDR3aa: CASSQGRANYGYTF
CDR3nt: TGTGCCAGCAGCCAGGGGCGGGCCAACTATGGCTACACCTTC

abundance: NA
j_gene: TRBJ2-1
d_gene: NA
v_gene: TRBV24-1
CDR3aa: CATSDWTEQFF
CDR3nt: TGTGCCACCAGTGATTGGACAGAGCAGTTCTTC

abundance: NA
j_gene: TRBJ1-3
d_gene: NA
v_gene: TRBV4-2
CDR3aa: CASSQGPLRGSGNTIYF
CDR3nt: TGTGCCAGCAGCCAAGGGCCACTCAGGGGCTCTGGAAACACCATATATTTT

abundance: NA
j_gene: TRBJ1-2
d_gene: NA
v_gene: TRBV12-3/TRBV12-4
CDR3aa: CASSLALTTGYTF
CDR3nt: TGTGCCAGCAGTTTAGCGCTAACTACTGGCTACACCTTC

abundance: NA
j_gene: TRBJ2-7
d_gene: NA
v_gene: TRBV20-1
CDR3aa: CSASSRSAKYEQYF
CDR3nt: TGCAGTGCTAGTTCTAGATCTGCTAAATACGAGCAGTACTTC

abundance: NA
j_gene: TRBJ2-7
d_gene: TRBD2
v_gene: TRBV6-5
CDR3aa: CASSKSGNSYEQYF
CDR3nt: TGTGCCAGCAGTAAGAGCGGGAACTCCTACGAGCAGTACTTC

abundance: NA
j_gene: TRBJ1-1
d_gene: NA
v_gene: TRBV10-1
CDR3aa: CASSESGTTEAFF
CDR3nt: TGCGCCAGCAGTGAGTCGGGGACAACTGAAGCTTTCTTT

abundance: NA
j_gene: TRBJ2-2
d_gene: TRBD2
v_gene: TRBV5-1
CDR3aa: CASSLAGVITGELFF
CDR3nt: TGCGCCAGCAGCTTAGCGGGAGTGATCACCGGGGAGCTGTTTTTT

abundance: NA
j_gene: TRBJ2-3
d_gene: TRBD2
v_gene: TRBV7-3
CDR3aa: CASRTSGSPDTQYF
CDR3nt: TGTGCCAGCAGGACTAGCGGGAGTCCAGATACGCAGTATTTT

abundance: NA
j_gene: TRBJ1-5
d_gene: TRBD1
v_gene: TRBV2
CDR3aa: CASSEQGVYSNQPQHF
CDR3nt: TGTGCCAGCAGTGAACAGGGGGTTTATAGCAATCAGCCCCAGCATTTT

abundance: once
j_gene: TRBJ2-7
d_gene: NA
v_gene: TRBV5-6
CDR3aa: CASSLASSLASGEQYF
CDR3nt: TGTGCCAGCAGCTTGGCGAGTAGTCTAGCGTCGGGCGAGCAGTACTTC

abundance: NA
j_gene: TRBJ1-6
d_gene: NA
v_gene: TRBV5-4
CDR3aa: CASRRQYNSPLHF
CDR3nt: TGTGCCAGCAGACGACAGTATAATTCACCCCTCCACTTT

abundance: NA
j_gene: TRBJ2-3
d_gene: TRBD2
v_gene: TRBV7-2
CDR3aa: CASSTPPSGKVPRDTQYF
CDR3nt: TGTGCCAGCAGCACCCCTCCTAGCGGGAAGGTCCCGAGAGATACGCAGTATTTT

abundance: NA
j_gene: TRBJ2-7
d_gene: TRBD1
v_gene: TRBV10-3
CDR3aa: CAISEGTGGYEQYF
CDR3nt: TGTGCCATCAGTGAAGGGACAGGCGGTTACGAGCAGTACTTC

abundance: NA
j_gene: TRBJ2-1
d_gene: NA
v_gene: TRBV7-9
CDR3aa: CASSPTRVVGENNEQFF
CDR3nt: TGTGCCAGCAGCCCCACCAGAGTAGTGGGAGAGAACAATGAGCAGTTCTTC

abundance: NA
j_gene: TRBJ2-5
d_gene: TRBD2
v_gene: TRBV5-4
CDR3aa: CASSSLTGTNQETQYF
CDR3nt: TGTGCCAGCAGCTCACTAACCGGGACTAACCAAGAGACCCAGTACTTC

abundance: once
j_gene: TRBJ2-1
d_gene: TRBD2
v_gene: TRBV4-2
CDR3aa: CASSHPAGGPSTEQFF
CDR3nt: TGTGCCAGCAGCCACCCAGCGGGAGGGCCCTCCACTGAGCAGTTCTTC

abundance: NA
j_gene: TRBJ1-2
d_gene: NA
v_gene: TRBV14
CDR3aa: CASSQEIPRDYGYTF
CDR3nt: TGTGCCAGCAGCCAAGAGATACCCAGGGACTATGGCTACACCTTC

abundance: NA
j_gene: TRBJ1-1
d_gene: NA
v_gene: TRBV9
CDR3aa: CASSVAQNTEAFF
CDR3nt: TGTGCCAGCAGCGTAGCACAGAACACTGAAGCTTTCTTT

abundance: NA
j_gene: TRBJ2-5
d_gene: TRBD2
v_gene: TRBV3-1/TRBV3-2
CDR3aa: CASSQGGLAGGGETQYF
CDR3nt: TGTGCCAGCAGCCAAGGGGGACTAGCGGGAGGAGGAGAGACCCAGTACTTC

abundance: NA
j_gene: TRBJ2-3
d_gene: NA
v_gene: TRBV19
CDR3aa: CASSISGAISTDTQYF
CDR3nt: TGTGCCAGTAGTATTTCAGGGGCCATTAGCACAGATACGCAGTATTTT

abundance: NA
j_gene: TRBJ1-1
d_gene: NA
v_gene: TRBV9
CDR3aa: CASSVVTGNTEAFF
CDR3nt: TGTGCCAGCAGCGTAGTGACAGGGAACACTGAAGCTTTCTTT

abundance: few
j_gene: TRBJ1-5
d_gene: NA
v_gene: TRBV13
CDR3aa: CASSFRGQPQHF
CDR3nt: TGTGCCAGCAGCTTCCGGGGGCAGCCCCAGCATTTT